These 2 T cell receptor beta chains came from one sample sequenced in a study of blood T cell repertoires in COVID-19. Using immunoSEQ multiplex PCR, the repertoire was profiled, and TCRdb retains in-frame clones only, with some absent. The sample has about 200,000 clones, about nine tenths seen once; the top ten hold roughly 1.2%. Material for sequencing was PBMCs or T cells enriched from blood (not recorded which). These receptors were collected from a man aged 25 to 40 who had recovered from COVID-19.

V and J are TRBV30 and TRBJ1-6; D unresolved. There are 12 residues in the CDR3. Germline values: CDR1 GTSNPN, CDR2 SVGIG (reference sequence). CDR3 amino acids: CAHGIGDSPLHF. The CDR3 DNA sequence: TGTGCGCACGGGATCGGGGATTCACCCCTCCACTTT.

The V gene is TRBV12-3 or TRBV12-4, the J gene TRBJ2-7; 8 bases match TRBD2. CDR3 length: 13 residues. The trim removed 2 bases at V and 4 bases at J, leaving 1 base unmatched. Here the CDR3 reads CASSLSGGYEQYF. DNA for the CDR3: TGTGCCAGCAGTTTAAGCGGGGGATACGAGCAGTACTTC.